This T cell receptor beta chain comes out of a study of breast tumors, draining lymph nodes, adjacent tissues. General observations from the study: Luminal-like breast cancer showed significantly greater tumor-nontumor repertoire similarity than basal-like breast cancer did.

CDR1 SGHTA and CDR2 FQGNSA come from the germline V gene. The V and J ends lost 5 bases and 0 bases respectively, with 7 bases between them. The CDR3 loop spans 13 amino acids. From the multiplex PCR reads, TCRdb called clonotypes with MiXCR, one entry per CDR3 protein. The sample holds some 130,000 distinct CDR3 sequences, nearly 20% seen once. At least ten counts were recorded for this clonotype. Its antigen is unidentified. Breast cancer patients provided tissue from their axillary draining lymph nodes. This rearrangement joins TRBV7-2 to TRBJ2-5; D may match TRBD1 or TRBD2 (5 bases each). This receptor was obtained from a female donor with breast cancer. Some clones in this sample may be carry-over from other donors' samples. Sequences were obtained from axillary lymph node tissue. CDR3 sequence reads: CASSKGHQETQYF. Here the CDR3 DNA reads TGTGCCAGCAGCAAGGGACACCAAGAGACCCAGTACTTC.